This entry is about one T cell receptor (beta chain). The sample belongs to a study of blood T cell repertoires in COVID-19. The germline V gene has CDR1 LGHNA and CDR2 YNFKEQ. The V gene end was trimmed by 3 bases and the J gene end by 6 bases; junction bases not matched to a gene: 12. The CDR3 covers 17 residues. TCRdb keeps only in-frame clones here, not all; method: immunoSEQ multiplex PCR. The table includes fewer than 120,000 clones, 87% detected once. Material: peripheral blood. V gene TRBV4-2 combines with J gene TRBJ2-1; 9 positions agree with TRBD2. This TCR came from a human donor in a cohort sampled during active COVID-19. CDR3 loop: CASSQSWAGGHGNEQFF. CDR3 coding DNA: TGTGCCAGCAGCCAGTCCTGGGCGGGGGGGCATGGCAATGAGCAGTTCTTC.